The sample holds a few counts of the clone carrying this TCR beta chain. The target antigen is unknown. These data are taken from a study of cytomegalovirus exposure and HLA in healthy donors. Study background: When fewer than 500 donors were genotyped, about 81% of them were found to fall in the Caucasian-associated ancestry cluster. Study results and limitations: Presence/absence analysis assumed near-uniform sequencing depth across donors. Other equally common chains were less clonally expanded than HLA-associated TCR beta chains, a later analysis showed. Common viral pathogens seemed, in a later analysis, to connect with several of the most significant clusters.

60 Vbeta and 13 Jbeta primers were used in PCR. TCRdb's table, derived via immunoSEQ multiplex PCR, lists solely in-frame clones and lacks some. This sample has more than 65,000 clones; roughly four fifths occur once, and the top ten carry under 2.5%. The junction had 4 bases not matched to a gene; V was cut back by 0 bases and J by 6 bases. This CDR3 has 14 residues. The germline CDR1 and CDR2 sequences are SGHDT and YYEEEE. This receptor was taken from a man younger than 35 in good health and CMV-seronegative. Input material: PBMCs. The rearrangement links TRBV5-6 to TRBJ1-2; TRBD1 matches at 8 bases. The CDR3 is CASSLGTGPHGYTF. The CDR3 nucleotides are TGTGCCAGCAGCTTGGGGACAGGGCCCCATGGCTACACCTTC. The full variable domain, rest sourced from reference TRBV5-6 and TRBJ1-2, is DAGVTQSPTHLIKTRGQQVTLRCSPKSGHDTVSWYQQALGQGPQFIFQYYEEEERQRGNFPDRFSGHQFPNYSSELNVNALLLGDSALYLCASSLGTGPHGYTFGSGTRLTVV.